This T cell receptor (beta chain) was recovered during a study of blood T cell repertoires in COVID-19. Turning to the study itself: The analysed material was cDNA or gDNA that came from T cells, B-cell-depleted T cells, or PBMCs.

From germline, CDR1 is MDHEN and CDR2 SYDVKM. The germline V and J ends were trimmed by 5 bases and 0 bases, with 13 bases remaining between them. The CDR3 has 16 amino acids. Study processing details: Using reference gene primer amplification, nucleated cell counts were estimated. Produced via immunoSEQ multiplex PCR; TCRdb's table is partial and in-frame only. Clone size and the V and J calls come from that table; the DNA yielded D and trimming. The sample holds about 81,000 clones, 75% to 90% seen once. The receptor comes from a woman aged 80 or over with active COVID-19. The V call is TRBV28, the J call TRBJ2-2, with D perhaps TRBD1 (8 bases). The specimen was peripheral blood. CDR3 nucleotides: TGTGCCAGCAGTGAAGCGGGACAGGCGAACACCGGGGAGCTGTTTTTT. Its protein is CASSEAGQANTGELFF.